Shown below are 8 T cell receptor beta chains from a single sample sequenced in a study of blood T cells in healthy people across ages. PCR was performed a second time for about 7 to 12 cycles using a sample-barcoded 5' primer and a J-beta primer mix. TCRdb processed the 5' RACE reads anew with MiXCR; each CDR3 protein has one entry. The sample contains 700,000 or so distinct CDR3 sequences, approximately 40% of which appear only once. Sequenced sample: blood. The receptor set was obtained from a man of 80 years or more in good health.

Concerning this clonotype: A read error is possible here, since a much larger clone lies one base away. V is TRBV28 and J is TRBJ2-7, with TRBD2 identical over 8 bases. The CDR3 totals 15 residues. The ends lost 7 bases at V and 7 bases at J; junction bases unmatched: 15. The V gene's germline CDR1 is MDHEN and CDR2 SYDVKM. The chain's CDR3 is CASMRGGRINNEQYF. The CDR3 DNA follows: TGTGCCAGCATGAGGGGCGGGAGGATTAACAATGAGCAGTACTTC.

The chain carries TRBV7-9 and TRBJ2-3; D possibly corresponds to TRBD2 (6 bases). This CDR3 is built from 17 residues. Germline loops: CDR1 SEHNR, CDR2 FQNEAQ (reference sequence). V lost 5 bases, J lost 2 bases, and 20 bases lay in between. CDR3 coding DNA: TGTGCCAGCAGCCCCATCGGGCTAGCGAACTACACAGATACGCAGTATTTT. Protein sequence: CASSPIGLANYTDTQYF.

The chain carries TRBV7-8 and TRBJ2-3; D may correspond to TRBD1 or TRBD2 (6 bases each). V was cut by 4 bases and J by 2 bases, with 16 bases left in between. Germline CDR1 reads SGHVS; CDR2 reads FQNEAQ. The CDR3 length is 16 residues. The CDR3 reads CASSSRRDTPTDTQYF. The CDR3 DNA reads TGTGCCAGCAGCTCCCGGCGGGACACCCCCACAGATACGCAGTATTTT.

CDR3: CASSQVQGAEYGYTF. CDR3 nucleotide sequence: TGCGCCAGCAGCCAAGTTCAGGGGGCTGAATATGGCTACACCTTC. V usage is TRBV4-1 and J usage is TRBJ1-2; 8 bases map to TRBD1. This CDR3 has 15 amino acids. Losses at the gene ends were 1 base for V and 5 bases for J; bases not matched to a gene: 6. Germline V CDR1 and CDR2: MGHRA, YSYEKL.

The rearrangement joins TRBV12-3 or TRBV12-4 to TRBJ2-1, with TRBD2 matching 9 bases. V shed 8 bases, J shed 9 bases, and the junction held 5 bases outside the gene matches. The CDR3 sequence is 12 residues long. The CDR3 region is CASGAGGREQFF. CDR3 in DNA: TGTGCCAGCGGGGCGGGGGGGCGTGAGCAGTTCTTC.

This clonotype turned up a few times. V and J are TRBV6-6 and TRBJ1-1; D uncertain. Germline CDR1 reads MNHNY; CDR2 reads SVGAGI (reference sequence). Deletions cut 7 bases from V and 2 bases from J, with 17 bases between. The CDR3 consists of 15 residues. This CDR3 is CASTRYLRTNTEAFF. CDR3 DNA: TGTGCCAGCACCCGATATCTCAGGACTAACACTGAAGCTTTCTTT.

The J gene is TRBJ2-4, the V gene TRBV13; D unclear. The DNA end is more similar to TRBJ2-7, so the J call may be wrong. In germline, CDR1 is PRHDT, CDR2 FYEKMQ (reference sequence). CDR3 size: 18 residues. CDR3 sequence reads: CASSLSIGVGFSEVEQYF. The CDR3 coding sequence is TGTGCCAGCAGCTTATCGATCGGAGTCGGTTTCTCCGAGGTCGAGCAGTACTTC.

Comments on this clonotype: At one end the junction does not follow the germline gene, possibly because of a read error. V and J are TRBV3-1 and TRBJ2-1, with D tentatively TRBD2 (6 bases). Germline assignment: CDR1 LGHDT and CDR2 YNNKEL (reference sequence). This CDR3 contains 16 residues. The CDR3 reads CASSQDGRGVRNEQFF. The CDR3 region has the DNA TGCGCCAGCAGCCAAGATGGGCGCGGGGTTCGGAATGAGCAGTTCTTC.